This T cell receptor (beta chain) was documented in a study of type 1 regulatory T cells. Across the study: T-allo10 is an in vitro-generated, Tr1-enriched CD4 T cell product specific for alloantigen. Findings of the study overall: Compared with non-type 1 regulatory T cells, type 1 regulatory T cells showed a more restricted TCR repertoire.

This clonotype has a handful of counts. Its antigen is not identified. MiXCR was run by TCRdb on the reads, yielding one entry per CDR3 protein. The table records under 75,000 distinct CDR3 sequences, roughly 20% of them present only once. The germline V and J ends were trimmed by 6 bases and 4 bases, with 18 bases remaining between them. The CDR3 contains 14 residues. Germline CDR1 and CDR2: DFQATT and SNEGSKA (reference sequence). The rearrangement links TRBV20-1 to TRBJ2-5; D is tentatively TRBD1 or TRBD2 (5 bases each). What was sequenced was cultured type 1 regulatory T (Tr1) cells, either the whole culture or a sorted fraction (not recorded which). This sequence originates from a human donor in good health. The CDR3 loop is CSANSGTNRETQYF. In DNA, the CDR3 is TGCAGTGCAAATTCCGGGACCAACCGAGAGACCCAGTACTTC.